This T cell receptor beta chain was sequenced during a study of control samples from healthy donors and cancer patients. The CDR3 has 13 amino acids. V shed 0 bases and J shed 6 bases, with 7 bases lying between them. The germline CDR1 and CDR2 sequences are SGDLS and YYNGEE. TCRdb keeps only in-frame clones here, not all; method: immunoSEQ multiplex PCR. The repertoire holds about 44,000 clones, with around 87% as singletons. V usage is TRBV9 and J usage is TRBJ2-1; D possibly corresponds to TRBD2 (5 bases). Sequenced material: PBMCs. This clonotype originated in a woman in her fifties or sixties with lung cancer. CDR3 nucleotides: TGTGCCAGCAGCGTAGGAACTAGCAATGAGCAGTTCTTC. Translation gives CASSVGTSNEQFF. The full variable domain, with the rest looked up from reference TRBV9 and TRBJ2-1, is DSGVTQTPKHLITATGQRVTLRCSPRSGDLSVYWYQQSLDQGLQFLIQYYNGEERAKGNILERFSAQQFPDLHSELNLSSLELGDSALYFCASSVGTSNEQFFGPGTRLTVL.